The sequence of this T cell receptor beta chain was determined in a study of type 1 and type 2 diabetes patients. Background on the study: CD4+ or CD8+ T cells were positively selected from PBMCs with microbeads. Across the study, 15 million to 20 million paired-end reads were produced.

Amplification started from genomic DNA. A primer set of 30 forward and 13 reverse primers amplified the CDR3. TCRdb analysed the multiplex PCR reads with MiXCR anew, one entry per CDR3 protein. Here the sample spans around 300,000 distinct CDR3 sequences, approximately 45% being singletons. V lost 5 bases and J lost 3, with 25 bases in between. The CDR3 length is 18 residues. This clonotype appeared a few times. No antigen is known for it. Study-wide results and limits: Age and gender were not matched between study groups.

The gene calls are TRBV12-3 or TRBV12-4 and TRBJ2-5; maybe TRBD1 (5 bases). The source material was peripheral blood mononuclear cells (PBMCs). This clonotype was sampled from a man younger than 35 with type 2 diabetes. CDR3 amino acids: CASSPPPGAQFDEETQYF. CDR3 DNA sequence: TGTGCCAGCAGTCCCCCCCCTGGGGCGCAGTTTGACGAAGAGACCCAGTACTTC.